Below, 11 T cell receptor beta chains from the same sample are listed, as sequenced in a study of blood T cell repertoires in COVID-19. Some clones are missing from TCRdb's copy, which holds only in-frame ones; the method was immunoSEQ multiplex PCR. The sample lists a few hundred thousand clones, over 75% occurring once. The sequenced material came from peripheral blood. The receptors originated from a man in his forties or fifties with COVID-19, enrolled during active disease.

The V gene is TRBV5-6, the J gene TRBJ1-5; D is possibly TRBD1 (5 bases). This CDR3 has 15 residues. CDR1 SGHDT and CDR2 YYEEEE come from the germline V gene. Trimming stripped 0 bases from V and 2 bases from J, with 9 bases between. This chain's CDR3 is CASSLGRARNQPQHF. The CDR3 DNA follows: TGTGCCAGCAGCTTGGGCAGGGCCCGCAATCAGCCCCAGCATTTT.

The CDR3 DNA is TGTGCCAGCAGCTGGTCCGGACAGCCCAAAAACATTCAGTACTTC. This translates into CASSWSGQPKNIQYF. The rearrangement joins TRBV11-2 to TRBJ2-4; the D gene is possibly TRBD1 (6 bases). Germline-derived CDR1 and CDR2 are SGHAT and FQNNGV. Trimming shortened V by 4 bases and J by 2 bases, and 12 bases separated the two germline ends. The CDR3 length is 15 residues.

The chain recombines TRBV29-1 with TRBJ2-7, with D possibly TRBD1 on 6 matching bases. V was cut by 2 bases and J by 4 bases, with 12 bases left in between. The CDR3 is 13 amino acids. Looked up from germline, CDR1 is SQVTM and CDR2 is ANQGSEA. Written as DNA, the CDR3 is TGCAGCGTTGAATTAGTACAGGGATACGAGCAGTACTTC. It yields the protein CSVELVQGYEQYF.

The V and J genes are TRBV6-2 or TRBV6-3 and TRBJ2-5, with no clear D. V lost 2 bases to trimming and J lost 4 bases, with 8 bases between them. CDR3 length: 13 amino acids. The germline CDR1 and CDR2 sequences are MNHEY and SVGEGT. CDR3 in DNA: TGTGCCAGCAGTTACCGCGGCGTAGAGACCCAGTACTTC. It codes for CASSYRGVETQYF.

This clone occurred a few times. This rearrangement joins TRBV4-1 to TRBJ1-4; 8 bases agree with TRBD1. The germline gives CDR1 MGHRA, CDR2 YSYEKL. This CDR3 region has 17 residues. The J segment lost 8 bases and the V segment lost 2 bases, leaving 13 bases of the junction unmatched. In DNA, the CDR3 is TGCGCCAGCAGCCAAACCTTTACCAGGGGGCCGGGGGAAAAACTGTTTTTT. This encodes CASSQTFTRGPGEKLFF.

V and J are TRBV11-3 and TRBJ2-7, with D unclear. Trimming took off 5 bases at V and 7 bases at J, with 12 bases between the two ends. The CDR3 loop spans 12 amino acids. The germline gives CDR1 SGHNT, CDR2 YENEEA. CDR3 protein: CASSSGQREQYF. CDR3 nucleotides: TGTGCCAGCAGCAGTGGTCAGAGGGAGCAGTACTTC.

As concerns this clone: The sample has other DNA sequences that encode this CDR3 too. DNA for the CDR3: TGCAGCGTTTTCTCTAATGAAAAACTGTTTTTT. Translating it yields CSVFSNEKLFF. V usage is TRBV29-1 and J usage is TRBJ1-4; no definite D call. Germline CDR1 and CDR2: SQVTM and ANQGSEA. Trimming removed 5 bases from V and 3 bases from J, with 4 bases in between. CDR3 length: 11 amino acids.

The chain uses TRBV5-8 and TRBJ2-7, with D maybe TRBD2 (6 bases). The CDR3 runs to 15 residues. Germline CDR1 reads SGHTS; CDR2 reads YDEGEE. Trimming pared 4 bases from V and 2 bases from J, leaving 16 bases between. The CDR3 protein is CASSEGLIPPYEQYF. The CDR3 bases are TGTGCCAGCAGCGAGGGACTCATACCTCCCTACGAGCAGTACTTC. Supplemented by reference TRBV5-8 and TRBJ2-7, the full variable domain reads EAGVTQSPTHLIKTRGQQATLRCSPISGHTSVYWYQQALGLGLQFLLWYDEGEERNRGNFPPRFSGRQFPNYSSELNVNALELEDSALYLCASSEGLIPPYEQYFGPGTRLTVT.

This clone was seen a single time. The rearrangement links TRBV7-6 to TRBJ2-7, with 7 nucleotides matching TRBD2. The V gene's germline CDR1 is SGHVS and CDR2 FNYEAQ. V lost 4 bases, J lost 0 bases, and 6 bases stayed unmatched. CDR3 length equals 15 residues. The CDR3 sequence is CASSSAGGYSYEQYF. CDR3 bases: TGTGCCAGCAGCTCCGCCGGGGGGTACTCCTACGAGCAGTACTTC.

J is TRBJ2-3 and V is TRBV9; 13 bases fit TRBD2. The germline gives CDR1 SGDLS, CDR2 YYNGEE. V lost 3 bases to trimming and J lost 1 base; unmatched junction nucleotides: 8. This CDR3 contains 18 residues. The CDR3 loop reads CASSARLAGGWGTDTQYF. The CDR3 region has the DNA TGTGCCAGCAGCGCGCGACTAGCGGGGGGATGGGGCACAGATACGCAGTATTTT. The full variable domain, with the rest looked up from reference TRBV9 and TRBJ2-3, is DSGVTQTPKHLITATGQRVTLRCSPRSGDLSVYWYQQSLDQGLQFLIQYYNGEERAKGNILERFSAQQFPDLHSELNLSSLELGDSALYFCASSARLAGGWGTDTQYFGPGTRLTVL.

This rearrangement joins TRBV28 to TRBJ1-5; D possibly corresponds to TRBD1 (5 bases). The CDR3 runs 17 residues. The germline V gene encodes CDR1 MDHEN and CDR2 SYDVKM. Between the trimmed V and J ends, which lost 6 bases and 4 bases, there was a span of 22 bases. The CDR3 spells CASSQKPGGAKNQPQHF. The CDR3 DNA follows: TGTGCCAGCAGCCAAAAACCGGGGGGAGCTAAAAATCAGCCCCAGCATTTT.